The next 7 T cell receptor beta chains were all read from a single sample in a study of T-cell reconstitution after alpha-beta-depleted transplantation in children. For TCRbeta, the library was prepared with unique molecular identifiers. TCRdb processed the PCR reads anew with MiXCR; each CDR3 protein has one entry. The table includes over 85,000 distinct CDR3 sequences, 4.5% to 7.5% detected once. The material sequenced was PBMCs, mostly from graft donor cells, taken 60 days after TCRalphabeta/CD19-depleted stem cell transplant. These TCRs come from a female patient between 2 and 10 years old who had a stem cell transplant for Fanconi anemia, so the T cells may come from the graft donor.

This clonotype was observed many times. The genes are TRBV6-2 or TRBV6-3 and TRBJ2-7, with 7 bases fitting TRBD2. Germline-derived CDR1 and CDR2 are MNHEY and SVGEGT. The V gene end was trimmed by 6 bases and the J gene end by 1 base; junction bases not matched to a gene: 12. The CDR3 is 16 amino acids. Here the CDR3 DNA reads TGTGCCAGCAGCCTCCCAGCGGGGAAACCATCCTACGAGCAGTACTTC. It is translated as CASSLPAGKPSYEQYF.

The chain combines TRBV6-5 with TRBJ1-5; D remains ambiguous. Trimming shortened V by 8 bases and J by 3 bases, and 14 bases separated the two germline ends. There are 14 residues in the CDR3. Germline-derived CDR1 and CDR2 are MNHEY and SVGAGI. The CDR3 sequence: CASHNPEANQPQHF. DNA for the CDR3: TGTGCCAGCCACAACCCAGAGGCCAATCAGCCCCAGCATTTT.

This clonotype has ten or more counts. V usage is TRBV4-2 and J usage is TRBJ2-5; perhaps TRBD2 as D (5 bases). With 0 bases removed from V and 7 bases from J, the gap between germline ends came to 12 bases. CDR1 and CDR2 from the germline V gene are LGHNA and YNFKEQ. There are 14 residues in the CDR3. The CDR3 here is CASSQDKAVGTQYF. The CDR3 DNA is TGTGCCAGCAGCCAAGATAAAGCGGTGGGGACCCAGTACTTC.

V and J are TRBV19 and TRBJ2-6; no clear D. Germline V gene sequence: CDR1 LNHDA, CDR2 SQIVND (reference sequence). The CDR3 is 16 amino acids. V lost 3 bases, J lost 2 bases, and 11 bases lay in between. CDR3 DNA sequence: TGTGCCAGTAGTATTAAGTATCGGGCTGGGGCCAACGTCCTGACTTTC. Encoded protein: CASSIKYRAGANVLTF. The full variable domain, completed using reference TRBV19 and TRBJ2-6, is DGGITQSPKYLFRKEGQNVTLSCEQNLNHDAMYWYRQDPGQGLRLIYYSQIVNDFQKGDIAEGYSVSREKKESFPLTVTSAQKNPTAFYLCASSIKYRAGANVLTFGAGSRLTVL.

The V gene is TRBV25-1, the J gene TRBJ2-7; tentative D call: TRBD1 (6 bases). The CDR3 is made up of 15 amino acids. With 4 bases removed from V and 0 bases from J, the gap between germline ends came to 13 bases. CDR1 MGHDK and CDR2 SYGVNS come from the germline V gene. The CDR3 DNA is TGTGCCAGCAGTGGAACAGGGCCTAGCTCCTACGAGCAGTACTTC. Translated: CASSGTGPSSYEQYF.

This clonotype was counted many times. The chain joins TRBV5-1 to TRBJ2-1, with D maybe TRBD2 (5 bases). Germline CDR1 and CDR2: SGHRS and YFSETQ. Trimming cost V 2 bases and J 2 bases, with 11 bases left between them. The CDR3 extends over 15 amino acids. The CDR3: CASSFSRAAYNEQFF. CDR3 coding DNA: TGCGCCAGCAGCTTTTCGCGGGCCGCCTACAATGAGCAGTTCTTC.

This clonotype was found a few times. The chain carries TRBV18 and TRBJ2-1, with TRBD2 as a possible D gene (6 bases). Trimming took off 0 bases at V and 0 bases at J, with 6 bases between the two ends. This CDR3 is 15 amino acids long. Germline CDR1 reads KGHSH; CDR2 reads LQKENI. The CDR3 nucleotides are TGTGCCAGCTCACCACCCGGGGGCTCCTACAATGAGCAGTTCTTC. This encodes CASSPPGGSYNEQFF.